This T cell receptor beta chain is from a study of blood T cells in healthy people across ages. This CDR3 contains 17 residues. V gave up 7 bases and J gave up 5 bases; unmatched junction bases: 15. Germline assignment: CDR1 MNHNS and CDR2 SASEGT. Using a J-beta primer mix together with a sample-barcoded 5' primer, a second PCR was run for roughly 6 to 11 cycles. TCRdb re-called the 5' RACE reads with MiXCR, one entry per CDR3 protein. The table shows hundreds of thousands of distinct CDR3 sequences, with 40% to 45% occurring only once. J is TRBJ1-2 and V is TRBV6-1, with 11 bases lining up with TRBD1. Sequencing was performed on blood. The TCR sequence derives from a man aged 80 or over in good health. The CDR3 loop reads CASTAVRTGQGAYGYTF. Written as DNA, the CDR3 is TGTGCCAGCACCGCAGTCCGAACCGGACAGGGGGCGTATGGCTACACCTTC.